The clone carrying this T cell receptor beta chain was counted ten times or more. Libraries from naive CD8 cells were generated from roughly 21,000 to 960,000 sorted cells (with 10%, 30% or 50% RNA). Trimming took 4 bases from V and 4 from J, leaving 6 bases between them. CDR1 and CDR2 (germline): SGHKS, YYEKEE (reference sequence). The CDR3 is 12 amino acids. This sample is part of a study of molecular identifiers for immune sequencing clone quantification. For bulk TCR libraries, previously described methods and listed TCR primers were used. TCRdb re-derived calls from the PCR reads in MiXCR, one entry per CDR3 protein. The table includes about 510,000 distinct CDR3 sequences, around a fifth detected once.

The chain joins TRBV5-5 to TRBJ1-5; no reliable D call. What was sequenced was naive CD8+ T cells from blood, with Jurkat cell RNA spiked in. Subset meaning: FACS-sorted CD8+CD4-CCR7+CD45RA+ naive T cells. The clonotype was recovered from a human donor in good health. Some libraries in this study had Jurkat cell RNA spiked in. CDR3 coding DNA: TGTGCCAGCAGCGACGGGAATCAGCCCCAGCATTTT. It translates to CASSDGNQPQHF. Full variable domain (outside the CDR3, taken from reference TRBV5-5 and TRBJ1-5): DAGVTQSPTHLIKTRGQQVTLRCSPISGHKSVSWYQQVLGQGPQFIFQYYEKEERGRGNFPDRFSARQFPNYSSELNVNALLLGDSALYLCASSDGNQPQHFGDGTRLSIL.